Listed below are T cell receptor beta chains from one sample, sequenced in a study of blood T cell repertoires in COVID-19. Clones were read by immunoSEQ multiplex PCR, and TCRdb kept only the in-frame ones, dropping some. The table lists some 120,000 clones, around 80% of them singletons. Sample: peripheral blood. All receptors come from a man aged 70 or older with acute or convalescent COVID-19. Both conserved end residues are part of each CDR3. A D gene is named only where the DNA matches it firmly. Clone size is shown for a subset of rows, as once, few, many or a class of expanded clone.

TRBV27	TRBJ2-7	.	TRBD1	CASSRQGTLIQYF	TGTGCCAGCAGCCGACAGGGAACTCTTATACAGTACTTC
TRBV28	TRBJ2-6	.	TRBD1	CASSAWAGGFPSGANVLTF	TGTGCCAGCAGTGCATGGGCAGGGGGTTTTCCCTCTGGGGCCAACGTCCTGACTTTC
TRBV14	TRBJ1-2	many	.	CASSQDRARGGYTF	TGTGCCAGCAGCCAAGATAGGGCCAGGGGAGGCTACACCTTC
TRBV10-3	TRBJ1-2	.	.	CAISELVGARYGYTF	TGTGCCATCAGTGAGTTGGTGGGCGCCCGGTATGGCTACACCTTC
TRBV19	TRBJ2-4	.	.	CASRPPGDIQYF	TGTGCCAGTAGGCCTCCGGGGGACATTCAGTACTTC
TRBV5-1	TRBJ2-5	.	TRBD1	CASSRDRARETQYF	TGCGCCAGCAGCCGCGACAGGGCCAGGGAGACCCAGTACTTC
TRBV7-9	TRBJ1-2	.	.	CASSLVTGRGYTF	TGTGCCAGCAGCTTAGTAACAGGGCGGGGCTACACCTTC
TRBV13	TRBJ2-7	.	TRBD2	CASSLAGAYEQYF	TGTGCCAGCAGCCTAGCGGGGGCCTACGAGCAGTACTTC
TRBV14	TRBJ1-6	.	.	CASSQQSRNSPLHF	TGTGCCAGCAGCCAGCAAAGCCGAAATTCACCCCTCCACTTT
TRBV30	TRBJ2-5	.	.	CAWSPGAGAIQETQYF	TGTGCCTGGAGCCCTGGGGCAGGGGCGATCCAAGAGACCCAGTACTTC
TRBV18	TRBJ1-2	.	.	CASSRRPAADGYTF	TGTGCCAGCTCTCGTCGGCCTGCCGCGGATGGCTACACCTTC
TRBV7-8	TRBJ1-6	.	TRBD1	CASTLWGTGNSPLHF	TGTGCCAGCACCCTTTGGGGGACAGGGAATTCACCCCTCCACTTT
TRBV5-6	TRBJ1-1	once	TRBD1	CASSYQGATEAFF	TGTGCCAGCAGCTACCAGGGGGCGACTGAAGCTTTCTTT
TRBV30	TRBJ1-1	.	.	CAWSVNMNTEAFF	TGTGCCTGGAGTGTAAACATGAACACTGAAGCTTTCTTT
TRBV11-2	TRBJ1-2	.	.	CASSLAGNYGGYTF	TGTGCCAGCAGCTTAGCGGGTAACTATGGAGGCTACACCTTC
TRBV28	TRBJ1-2	.	.	CASSLPGWRGYTF	TGTGCCAGCAGTTTACCGGGTTGGCGTGGCTACACCTTC
TRBV5-1	TRBJ2-1	.	.	CASSLAPENEQFF	TGCGCCAGCAGCTTGGCCCCGGAGAATGAGCAGTTCTTC
TRBV4-1	TRBJ2-1	.	TRBD2	CASSQDLVAGGIYNEQFF	TGCGCCAGCAGCCAAGATCTGGTAGCGGGGGGGATCTACAATGAGCAGTTCTTC
TRBV27	TRBJ2-2	.	.	CASSLRVGSAGELFF	TGTGCCAGCAGTTTACGGGTAGGATCCGCCGGGGAGCTGTTTTTT
TRBV4-2	TRBJ1-2	.	.	CASSQGGGANYGYTF	TGTGCCAGCAGCCAAGGAGGAGGGGCTAACTATGGCTACACCTTC
TRBV11-2	TRBJ1-4	.	TRBD1	CASSLRDRGIKDEKLFF	TGTGCCAGCAGCCTCCGGGACAGGGGGATCAAGGATGAAAAACTGTTTTTT
TRBV6-6	TRBJ1-2	.	.	CASSYPSGSSNYGYTF	TGTGCCAGCAGTTACCCTTCCGGGTCCTCTAACTATGGCTACACCTTC
TRBV2	TRBJ2-3	once	TRBD2	CASSFISGGTDTQYF	TGTGCCAGCAGTTTTATCAGCGGGGGCACAGATACGCAGTATTTT
TRBV2	TRBJ1-1	.	TRBD1	CASSYRGITEAFF	TGTGCCAGCAGCTACAGGGGGATCACTGAAGCTTTCTTT
TRBV5-4	TRBJ1-6	once	TRBD1	CASSADRAISPLHF	TGTGCCAGCAGCGCCGACAGGGCTATTTCACCCCTCCACTTT
TRBV28	TRBJ1-3	once	.	CASSWTGNTIYF	TGTGCCAGCAGTTGGACAGGAAACACCATATATTTT
TRBV4-1	TRBJ2-3	.	.	CASSQESALQDSYTQYF	TGCGCCAGCAGCCAAGAGTCAGCACTCCAAGACTCCTATACGCAGTATTTT
TRBV13	TRBJ2-1	.	.	CASTPYRGGPYNEQFF	TGTGCCAGCACCCCTTATAGGGGGGGCCCCTACAATGAGCAGTTCTTC
TRBV5-5	TRBJ1-2	.	.	CASSRTIMGGEDYGYTF	TGTGCCAGCAGCCGCACAATTATGGGGGGTGAGGACTATGGCTACACCTTC
TRBV6-2/TRBV6-3	TRBJ2-7	.	.	CASSYPGTSYEQYF	TGTGCCAGCAGTTACCCCGGGACTTCCTACGAGCAGTACTTC
TRBV10-3	TRBJ2-1	.	.	CAISLVREDEQFF	TGTGCCATCAGTTTGGTCAGGGAGGATGAGCAGTTCTTC
TRBV14	TRBJ2-6	.	.	CASSHVRDSVGANVLTF	TGTGCCAGCAGCCATGTCCGGGACTCGGTCGGGGCCAACGTCCTGACTTTC
TRBV5-5	TRBJ2-3	.	TRBD2	CASSLGLAGGPGSDTQYF	TGTGCCAGCAGCCTGGGACTAGCGGGGGGGCCAGGCTCAGATACGCAGTATTTT
TRBV9	TRBJ1-1	.	.	CASTPGGSNTEAFF	TGTGCCAGCACGCCGGGGGGTTCCAACACTGAAGCTTTCTTT
TRBV15	TRBJ1-5	.	TRBD1	CATSGGQGSTQPQHF	TGTGCCACCAGCGGTGGACAGGGATCGACCCAGCCCCAGCATTTT
TRBV11-2	TRBJ2-3	.	.	CASSSKTSTDTQYF	TGTGCCAGCAGCTCGAAAACTAGCACAGATACGCAGTATTTT
TRBV21-1	TRBJ2-5	.	.	CASSKGTSGEQSQETQYF	TGTGCCAGCAGCAAAGGGACTAGCGGAGAACAAAGCCAAGAGACCCAGTACTTC
TRBV28	TRBJ1-2	.	.	CASRASAGTLDSNYGYTF	TGTGCCAGCAGAGCTTCCGCCGGGACACTCGATTCAAACTATGGCTACACCTTC
TRBV27	TRBJ1-4	.	.	CASSLSIGGGEKLFF	TGTGCCAGCAGTTTATCGATCGGGGGAGGTGAAAAACTGTTTTTT